These T cell receptor beta chains were read from a single sample in a study of T cell changes during pregnancy in multiple sclerosis. Generated by immunoSEQ multiplex PCR, the TCRdb table keeps only in-frame clones and is missing some. The sample includes tens of thousands of clones, 85% to 95% seen only once; the top ten take approximately 2.2%. Sequencing used peripheral blood, obtained before pregnancy. The receptors derive from a female donor with multiple sclerosis, enrolled in a pregnancy study. CDR3s include the opening cysteine and the closing phenylalanine or tryptophan. D genes are given only for firm matches. Clone size is not always given. Where it is, it says once, few, many or a class for expanded clones.

NA	TRBV10-3	NA	TRBJ1-5	TGTGCCATCAGTGGGTATGGCCAGCCCCAGCATTTT	CAISGYGQPQHF
TRBD1	TRBV5-5	NA	TRBJ2-7	TGTGCCAGCAGCAAATCATGGGACAGGGGGAGCGAGCAGTACTTC	CASSKSWDRGSEQYF
NA	TRBV29-1	NA	TRBJ1-4	TGCAGCGTCCCGGACAGTAGGCACGAAAAACTGTTTTTT	CSVPDSRHEKLFF
TRBD1	TRBV5-1	NA	TRBJ1-1	TGCGCCAGCAGGGGACAGGGGGGAGCTTTCTTT	CASRGQGGAFF
NA	TRBV29-1	few	TRBJ1-1	TGCAGCGTGTCTCACAGGGAGGGCACTGAAGCTTTCTTT	CSVSHREGTEAFF
NA	TRBV11-1	NA	TRBJ2-3	TGTGCCAGCCGCGACACAGATACGCAGTATTTT	CASRDTDTQYF
NA	TRBV14	NA	TRBJ1-4	TGTGCCAGCAGCCAAGACGCAGGCTCAACTAATGAAAAACTGTTTTTT	CASSQDAGSTNEKLFF
NA	TRBV5-4	NA	TRBJ2-7	TGTGCCAGCAGCTCGAGTCTCCACGAGCAGTACTTC	CASSSSLHEQYF
TRBD2	TRBV7-9	NA	TRBJ2-2	TGTGCCAGCAGCCAGCGGACTAGAATTACCGGGGAGCTGTTTTTT	CASSQRTRITGELFF
TRBD1	TRBV5-4	NA	TRBJ1-2	TGTGCCAGCAGCTTGGGGACAGGCGGCAACTATGGCTACACCTTC	CASSLGTGGNYGYTF
TRBD1	TRBV28	once	TRBJ2-7	TGTGCCAGCAGAGACAGGGGCAGCTCCTACGAGCAGTACTTC	CASRDRGSSYEQYF
NA	TRBV5-3	NA	TRBJ1-3	TGTGCCAGAAGCGCGTTCCGAAACACCATATATTTT	CARSAFRNTIYF
TRBD2	TRBV6-5	NA	TRBJ2-1	TGTGCCAGCAGCCGGGGACTAGCTTCGGGCGAGCAGTTCTTC	CASSRGLASGEQFF
TRBD2	TRBV7-2	NA	TRBJ2-3	TGTGCCAGCAGCGCCTTTAGCCCCCCCACTAGCGGGAGCGGATCGACGCAGTATTTT	CASSAFSPPTSGSGSTQYF
TRBD1	TRBV19	NA	TRBJ1-1	TGTGCCAGTAGTATAGTAGGGGGCCGGAACACTGAAGCTTTCTTT	CASSIVGGRNTEAFF
NA	TRBV7-2	NA	TRBJ1-1	TGTGCCAGCAGACAACGGGGCACTGAAGCTTTCTTT	CASRQRGTEAFF
NA	TRBV2	NA	TRBJ2-1	TGTGCCAGCAGTGAATGGGTATTAGGAGGGAGCTCCTACAATGAGCAGTTCTTC	CASSEWVLGGSSYNEQFF
TRBD1	TRBV28	once	TRBJ1-5	TGTGCCAGCAGTTCCCAGGGGGGCGGCAATCAGCCCCAGCATTTT	CASSSQGGGNQPQHF
TRBD2	TRBV29-1	once	TRBJ2-1	TGCAGCGTAGAACATACGGGACTAGCCCAATCATTTAACAATGAGCAGTTCTTC	CSVEHTGLAQSFNNEQFF
NA	TRBV7-2	NA	TRBJ1-2	TGTGCCAGCACCACAGGGACCTATGGCTACACCTTC	CASTTGTYGYTF
NA	TRBV7-2	NA	TRBJ2-7	TGTGCCAGCAGTCCTCCAGGGGCGGCCCCCCACGAGCAGTACTTC	CASSPPGAAPHEQYF
NA	TRBV19	NA	TRBJ2-4	TGTGCCAGTAGTATAGACAATGGGGGGAGTCAGTACTTC	CASSIDNGGSQYF
NA	TRBV15	NA	TRBJ2-7	TGTGCCACCAGCAGAGATTTGGCGGGTTCGGGCGAGCAGTACTTC	CATSRDLAGSGEQYF
NA	TRBV7-9	NA	TRBJ2-1	TGTGCCAGCAGCTTGTTCCCGAATGAGCAGTTCTTC	CASSLFPNEQFF
NA	TRBV27	NA	TRBJ2-1	TGTGCCAGCAGTTCCCAGGGTAATGAGCAGTTCTTC	CASSSQGNEQFF
TRBD1	TRBV5-6	NA	TRBJ2-7	TGTGCCAGCAGTCAGGGGGTCTACGAGCAGTACTTC	CASSQGVYEQYF
TRBD1	TRBV7-9	NA	TRBJ2-5	TGTGCCAGCAGCACCGGGACAGGGGTCTCGGAGACCCAGTACTTC	CASSTGTGVSETQYF
TRBD2	TRBV5-1	NA	TRBJ2-5	TGCGCCAGCAGCTCAGCGGGAGGGCCTGGCGAGACCCAGTACTTC	CASSSAGGPGETQYF
TRBD1	TRBV7-6	once	TRBJ1-5	TGTGCCAGCAGCCCTGACAGGGGGCGCCTGGGCAGCAATCAGCCCCAGCATTTT	CASSPDRGRLGSNQPQHF
TRBD2	TRBV19	NA	TRBJ2-6	TGTGCCAGTAGGGTAGCGGGAGTCGTCTCTGGGGCCAACGTCCTGACTTTC	CASRVAGVVSGANVLTF
TRBD2	TRBV7-2	NA	TRBJ2-1	TGTGCCAGCAGCTTAGAACTAGCGGGAGACAATGAGCAGTTCTTC	CASSLELAGDNEQFF
NA	TRBV27	NA	TRBJ1-2	TGTGCCAGCAGTTTATCGATGGGGGGGGCTGGGAATGGCTACACCTTC	CASSLSMGGAGNGYTF
TRBD1	TRBV2	NA	TRBJ2-3	TGTGCCAGCAGTGGACAGGGGACAGATACGCAGTATTTT	CASSGQGTDTQYF
TRBD1	TRBV4-3	NA	TRBJ1-4	TGCGCCAGCAGCCAAGAGAGGACAGGGGTTGGGGAAAAACTGTTTTTT	CASSQERTGVGEKLFF
NA	TRBV6-5	NA	TRBJ1-5	TGTGCCAGCAGAAGTACCGGGGATCAGCCCCAGCATTTT	CASRSTGDQPQHF
NA	TRBV10-3	NA	TRBJ2-7	TGTGCCATCAGCAGATGGGGGCAGGCGACCTCCACCTACGAGCAGTACTTC	CAISRWGQATSTYEQYF
TRBD2	TRBV7-2	NA	TRBJ2-7	TGTGCCAGCAGCTCCCCGGGACTAGCTACTCAGGAGCAGTACTTC	CASSSPGLATQEQYF
TRBD2	TRBV10-3	NA	TRBJ2-5	TGTGCCATCAGTCTGTTAAGCGGGAGTAGGGAGACCCAGTACTTC	CAISLLSGSRETQYF
NA	TRBV19	NA	TRBJ2-5	TGTGCCAGTAGTACCCGGCGAACAGGCAATCCGGGCCTAGAGACCCAGTACTTC	CASSTRRTGNPGLETQYF
NA	TRBV28	NA	TRBJ1-5	TGTGCCAGCATCGCCACGTCGCGACAGAATCAGCCCCAGCATTTT	CASIATSRQNQPQHF
NA	TRBV13	few	TRBJ2-7	TGTGCCAGCAGCGTTTACTCCTACGAGCAGTACTTC	CASSVYSYEQYF
NA	TRBV5-6	NA	TRBJ1-2	TGTGCCAGCAGCCGGGGTTTGGGCTACACCTTC	CASSRGLGYTF
NA	TRBV19	few	TRBJ1-5	TGTGCCAGTACAGGGCAAGGTCAGCCCCAGCATTTT	CASTGQGQPQHF
NA	TRBV19	NA	TRBJ1-5	TGTGCCAGTAGTATGGCAGAGGCGGGCAATCAGCCCCAGCATTTT	CASSMAEAGNQPQHF
NA	TRBV9	NA	TRBJ2-3	TGTGCCAGCAGCGAGACTACCAGCACAGATACGCAGTATTTT	CASSETTSTDTQYF
NA	TRBV4-3	NA	TRBJ2-3	TGCGCCAGCAGCAGGGCGGGCTCGGGGGATACGCAGTATTTT	CASSRAGSGDTQYF
NA	TRBV9	once	TRBJ2-2	TGTGCCAGCAGCGGACCAGGGGTACGGACCGGGGAGCTGTTTTTT	CASSGPGVRTGELFF
NA	TRBV4-2	NA	TRBJ2-1	TGTGCCAGCAGCCAAGAAGTTGCTAGGCCTGGTGATGAGCAGTTCTTC	CASSQEVARPGDEQFF
NA	TRBV5-6	NA	TRBJ2-3	TGTGCCAGCAGCTCACAACCAGGGGTGGGGCAGTATTTT	CASSSQPGVGQYF
NA	TRBV2	NA	TRBJ2-7	TGTGCCAGCAGTGCGGGAGTCGAGCAGTACTTC	CASSAGVEQYF
NA	TRBV19	NA	TRBJ2-7	TGTGCCAGTAGTCTGACAGGCGGGTCCTACGAGCAGTACTTC	CASSLTGGSYEQYF
NA	TRBV29-1	once	TRBJ2-7	TGCAGCGTTGGACAGGCCAGTTCCTACGAGCAGTACTTC	CSVGQASSYEQYF
NA	TRBV11-3	once	TRBJ1-3	TGTGCCAGCGCTCAGAATTCTGGAAACACCATATATTTT	CASAQNSGNTIYF
TRBD1	TRBV18	NA	TRBJ2-7	TGTGCCAGCTCACTCGGGACAGGGGGCGAGCAGTACTTC	CASSLGTGGEQYF